This T cell receptor beta chain is drawn from a study of breast tumors, draining lymph nodes, adjacent tissues. The V gene's germline CDR1 is PRHDT and CDR2 FYEKMQ (reference sequence). Trimming took off 5 bases at V and 10 bases at J, with 18 bases between the two ends. This CDR3 spans 15 amino acids. One entry per CDR3 protein, called by TCRdb with MiXCR from the multiplex PCR reads. The sample comprises 150,000 to 200,000 distinct CDR3 sequences, roughly 30% of which are singletons, and 3.5% to 4.5% rests with the top ten. Samples came from axillary lymph nodes draining the breast cancer. The source of this sequence is a female donor with breast cancer. Some clones in this sample may be carry-over from other donors' samples. Material: axillary lymph node tissue. The genes are TRBV13 and TRBJ1-6; D might be TRBD1 (6 bases). CDR3 in DNA: TGTGCCAGCAGCGAAGAGGGGGTTGGGAGGTCACCCCTCCACTTT. It encodes CASSEEGVGRSPLHF.